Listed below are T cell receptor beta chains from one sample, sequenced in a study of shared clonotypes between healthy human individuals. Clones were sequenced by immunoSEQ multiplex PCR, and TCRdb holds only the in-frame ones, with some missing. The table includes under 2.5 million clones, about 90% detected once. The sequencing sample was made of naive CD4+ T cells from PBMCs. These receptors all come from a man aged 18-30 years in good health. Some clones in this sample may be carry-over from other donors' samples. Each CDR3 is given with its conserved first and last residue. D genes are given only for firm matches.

CASSVGRDTDTQYF,TGTGCCAGCAGTGTCGGCCGCGACACAGATACGCAGTATTTT,TRBV2,-,TRBJ2-3
CASSRLTHRDTGELFF,TGCGCCAGCAGCCGCCTGACTCACAGAGACACCGGGGAGCTGTTTTTT,TRBV5-1,-,TRBJ2-2
CASSATPLYGYTF,TGTGCCAGTAGTGCTACCCCACTTTATGGCTACACCTTC,TRBV19,-,TRBJ1-2
CASSEEGAGAHEQFF,TGTGCCAGCAGTGAAGAGGGAGCGGGAGCCCATGAGCAGTTCTTC,TRBV2,TRBD2,TRBJ2-1
CASSNAQGRGQETQYF,TGTGCCAGCAGCAATGCTCAGGGCAGGGGGCAAGAGACCCAGTACTTC,TRBV7-9,TRBD1,TRBJ2-5
CASSSRQGWTEAFF,TGTGCCAGCAGCTCTCGACAGGGTTGGACTGAAGCTTTCTTT,TRBV5-8,TRBD1,TRBJ1-1
CASSRGAGGAVADTQYF,TGTGCCAGCAGCCGCGGGGCGGGGGGAGCAGTCGCAGATACGCAGTATTTT,TRBV7-2,TRBD2,TRBJ2-3
CASSPFLRGSRLETQYF,TGTGCCAGCAGCCCCTTCCTGCGCGGGAGTAGGCTAGAGACCCAGTACTTC,TRBV11-2,TRBD2,TRBJ2-5
CAGGRDNEQFF,TGTGCCGGAGGACGGGACAATGAGCAGTTCTTC,TRBV6-5,-,TRBJ2-1
CASSPGTGAPYEQYF,TGTGCCAGCTCACCCGGGACAGGGGCCCCCTACGAGCAGTACTTC,TRBV18,TRBD1,TRBJ2-7
CASSPPRTASNQPQHF,TGTGCCAGCAGTCCACCCAGGACAGCTAGCAATCAGCCCCAGCATTTT,TRBV28,-,TRBJ1-5
CASSVASGGSYEQYF,TGCGCCAGCAGTGTGGCTAGCGGGGGCTCCTACGAGCAGTACTTC,TRBV10-2,TRBD2,TRBJ2-7
CASSGTGGTEAFF,TGTGCCAGCAGTGGAACAGGGGGCACTGAAGCTTTCTTT,TRBV2,TRBD1,TRBJ1-1
CASSQEWTGYNEQFF,TGCGCCAGCAGCCAAGAATGGACAGGGTACAATGAGCAGTTCTTC,TRBV4-3,TRBD1,TRBJ2-1
CASSPGSSGNTIYF,TGTGCCAGCTCACCAGGGAGCTCTGGAAACACCATATATTTT,TRBV18,-,TRBJ1-3
CAWSVKRPSGRPGYEQYF,TGTGCCTGGAGTGTAAAACGTCCTAGCGGGAGGCCGGGGTACGAGCAGTACTTC,TRBV30,TRBD2,TRBJ2-7
CAWSGGGTDTQYF,TGTGCCTGGTCAGGCGGGGGGACAGATACGCAGTATTTT,TRBV30,TRBD2,TRBJ2-3
CASTPAPTSGNTIYF,TGTGCCAGCACCCCGGCGCCGACCTCTGGAAACACCATATATTTT,TRBV7-9,-,TRBJ1-3
CASSPSGSEQFF,TGTGCCAGCAGCCCTAGCGGGAGTGAGCAGTTCTTC,TRBV7-2,TRBD2,TRBJ2-1
CASSLQLATSYEQYF,TGTGCCAGCAGCTTGCAACTAGCTACCTCCTACGAGCAGTACTTC,TRBV5-5,-,TRBJ2-7
CASKQTGRSYEQYF,TGTGCCAGCAAACAGACAGGGCGCTCCTACGAGCAGTACTTC,TRBV6-1,TRBD1,TRBJ2-7
CASREGHTGTQYF,TGTGCCAGCAGGGAAGGACACACTGGGACCCAGTACTTC,TRBV6-1,-,TRBJ2-5
CASSLSMTSGSAYEQYF,TGCGCCAGCAGCTTGTCGATGACTAGCGGGAGTGCCTACGAGCAGTACTTC,TRBV5-1,TRBD2,TRBJ2-7
CASSVRSNQPQHF,TGTGCCAGCAGTGTTAGAAGCAATCAGCCCCAGCATTTT,TRBV6-4,-,TRBJ1-5
CASSLNRGLDIQYF,TGTGCCAGCAGTTTGAATCGGGGGCTGGACATTCAGTACTTC,TRBV28,-,TRBJ2-4
CASSLGAERTGELFF,TGTGCCAGCAGCTTAGGCGCAGAGCGCACCGGGGAGCTGTTTTTT,TRBV13,-,TRBJ2-2
CASSVSSRGAGELFF,TGTGCCAGCAGTGTAAGTTCCCGCGGTGCCGGGGAGCTGTTTTTT,TRBV2,-,TRBJ2-2
CASSSRNIVEGTQYF,TGCGCCAGCAGCTCCCGAAACATCGTCGAGGGGACCCAGTACTTC,TRBV5-1,-,TRBJ2-5
CASSVVAGGGTEAFF,TGTGCCAGCAGCGTAGTCGCAGGGGGCGGAACTGAAGCTTTCTTT,TRBV9,TRBD1,TRBJ1-1